This TCR beta chain derives from a study of T-cell reconstitution after alpha-beta-depleted transplantation in children. The CDR3 has 15 amino acids. Germline assignment: CDR1 MDHEN and CDR2 SYDVKM. Unmatched junction bases numbered 10, after V lost 5 bases and J lost 5 bases. The study's findings and limits: Several hundred graft clones that had expanded were reportedly the source of alpha-beta T cells about two months after transplant. Recipient T cells and thymic progenitors that survived gave rise to the high TCRbeta diversity observed at day 60 in some patients.

Unique molecular identifiers were used to barcode this TCRbeta library. TCRdb re-called the PCR reads through MiXCR, storing one row per CDR3 protein. This table has tens of thousands of distinct CDR3 sequences, around 50% appearing once. This clonotype was found once. Its antigen is undetermined. The specimen was peripheral blood, collected before TCRalphabeta/CD19-depleted stem cell transplant. This TCR derives from a boy in the first two years of life with SCID, due to receive a stem cell transplant. J is TRBJ2-5 and V is TRBV28, with 8 bases identical to TRBD1. CDR3 in amino acids: CASSRHRGQGETQYF. In DNA form, the CDR3 reads TGTGCCAGCAGTCGGCACCGAGGACAGGGCGAGACCCAGTACTTC.